The rows below give T cell receptor beta chains drawn from one sample of a study of T cell responses to AZD1222 COVID-19 vaccine. Produced via immunoSEQ multiplex PCR; TCRdb's table is partial and in-frame only. The repertoire holds about 120,000 clones, with around 86% as singletons. The specimen comprised peripheral blood, sampled on day 0 of AZD1222 vaccination. These receptors all come from an adult in good health. CDR3s include the opening cysteine and the closing phenylalanine or tryptophan. Fields, in order: V gene, clone size, CDR3 length, J gene, D gene, CDR3 protein, CDR3 DNA. D genes are given only for firm matches. Only some rows state a clone size, as once, few, many or a class for expanded clones.

v_gene: TRBV15; abundance: NA; len: 15; j_gene: TRBJ1-1; d_gene: NA; CDR3aa: CATSRDREGSTEAFF; CDR3nt: TGTGCCACCAGCAGAGATCGGGAGGGAAGCACTGAAGCTTTCTTT
v_gene: TRBV19; abundance: few; len: 15; j_gene: TRBJ1-5; d_gene: TRBD1; CDR3aa: CASRGKGQGSQPQHF; CDR3nt: TGTGCCAGTAGGGGTAAAGGACAGGGTAGTCAGCCCCAGCATTTT
v_gene: TRBV4-1; abundance: NA; len: 15; j_gene: TRBJ1-1; d_gene: NA; CDR3aa: CASSQDDRLGTEAFF; CDR3nt: TGCGCCAGCAGCCAAGACGACAGGTTGGGCACTGAAGCTTTCTTT
v_gene: TRBV2; abundance: NA; len: 14; j_gene: TRBJ1-1; d_gene: NA; CDR3aa: CASSWDTLNTEAFF; CDR3nt: TGTGCCAGCAGTTGGGACACCTTGAACACTGAAGCTTTCTTT
v_gene: TRBV27; abundance: NA; len: 13; j_gene: TRBJ2-7; d_gene: NA; CDR3aa: CASRGDNLYEQYF; CDR3nt: TGTGCCAGCAGGGGAGATAACCTTTACGAGCAGTACTTC
v_gene: TRBV18; abundance: NA; len: 16; j_gene: TRBJ2-7; d_gene: TRBD2; CDR3aa: CASSPTARGAAGEQYF; CDR3nt: TGTGCCAGCTCACCGACGGCGCGGGGGGCCGCAGGGGAGCAGTACTTC
v_gene: TRBV19; abundance: NA; len: 15; j_gene: TRBJ1-2; d_gene: TRBD1; CDR3aa: CASSISQGANYGYTF; CDR3nt: TGTGCCAGTAGTATCTCCCAGGGGGCTAACTATGGCTACACCTTC
v_gene: TRBV28; abundance: NA; len: 16; j_gene: TRBJ1-3; d_gene: TRBD1; CDR3aa: CASSVPGQASGNTIYF; CDR3nt: TGTGCCAGCAGCGTCCCGGGACAGGCTTCTGGAAACACCATATATTTT
v_gene: TRBV5-1; abundance: NA; len: 13; j_gene: TRBJ2-7; d_gene: NA; CDR3aa: CASSLNSGVEQYF; CDR3nt: TGCGCCAGCAGCTTGAATAGCGGCGTTGAGCAGTACTTC
v_gene: TRBV6-4; abundance: NA; len: 15; j_gene: TRBJ1-1; d_gene: NA; CDR3aa: CASSAFKQMNTEAFF; CDR3nt: TGTGCCAGCAGTGCCTTTAAACAGATGAACACTGAAGCTTTCTTT
v_gene: TRBV5-4; abundance: NA; len: 12; j_gene: TRBJ2-7; d_gene: NA; CDR3aa: CASSSNYYEQYF; CDR3nt: TGTGCCAGCAGCTCGAATTACTACGAGCAGTACTTC
v_gene: TRBV19; abundance: NA; len: 15; j_gene: TRBJ2-7; d_gene: TRBD1; CDR3aa: CASSPTGQGYYEQYF; CDR3nt: TGTGCCAGTAGCCCTACGGGACAGGGGTACTACGAGCAGTACTTC
v_gene: TRBV13; abundance: NA; len: 16; j_gene: TRBJ2-2; d_gene: TRBD1; CDR3aa: CASSWGQGMGTGELFF; CDR3nt: TGTGCCAGCAGCTGGGGACAGGGGATGGGCACCGGGGAGCTGTTTTTT
v_gene: TRBV4-1; abundance: once; len: 12; j_gene: TRBJ1-3; d_gene: NA; CDR3aa: CASSQEGNTIYF; CDR3nt: TGCGCCAGCAGCCAAGAGGGAAACACCATATATTTT
v_gene: TRBV6-5; abundance: NA; len: 13; j_gene: TRBJ2-7; d_gene: TRBD2; CDR3aa: CANRGRESGEQYF; CDR3nt: TGTGCCAACCGTGGGAGGGAGTCAGGCGAGCAGTACTTC
v_gene: TRBV3-1/TRBV3-2; abundance: NA; len: 16; j_gene: TRBJ2-1; d_gene: NA; CDR3aa: CASSQEWGLQYNEQFF; CDR3nt: TGTGCCAGCAGCCAAGAGTGGGGCCTCCAATACAATGAGCAGTTCTTC
v_gene: TRBV7-9; abundance: NA; len: 11; j_gene: TRBJ2-1; d_gene: NA; CDR3aa: CASRVYNEQFF; CDR3nt: TGTGCCAGCAGAGTCTACAATGAGCAGTTCTTC
v_gene: TRBV5-5; abundance: NA; len: 15; j_gene: TRBJ1-3; d_gene: NA; CDR3aa: CASILRDTNGNTIYF; CDR3nt: TGTGCCAGCATCCTCCGGGACACAAATGGAAACACCATATATTTT
v_gene: TRBV4-1; abundance: NA; len: 16; j_gene: TRBJ1-2; d_gene: NA; CDR3aa: CASSQGDAGPNYGYTF; CDR3nt: TGCGCCAGCAGCCAAGGGGACGCAGGTCCCAACTATGGCTACACCTTC
v_gene: TRBV3-1/TRBV3-2; abundance: NA; len: 12; j_gene: TRBJ1-1; d_gene: NA; CDR3aa: CASDGGVGEAFF; CDR3nt: TGTGCCAGCGACGGGGGGGTAGGTGAAGCTTTCTTT
v_gene: TRBV6-2/TRBV6-3; abundance: NA; len: 18; j_gene: TRBJ2-3; d_gene: NA; CDR3aa: CASSYSDSGGDATDTQYF; CDR3nt: TGTGCCAGCAGTTACTCGGACAGCGGCGGAGACGCCACAGATACGCAGTATTTT
v_gene: TRBV18; abundance: few; len: 15; j_gene: TRBJ1-5; d_gene: NA; CDR3aa: CASSPTQDSNQPQHF; CDR3nt: TGTGCCAGCTCACCAACACAGGATAGCAATCAGCCCCAGCATTTT